A single sample is the source of the 21 T cell receptor beta chains below, sequenced in a study of a mutant IDH1 vaccine in newly diagnosed glioma. Time point denoted: baseline, week 1 (first vaccination visit). Specified treatment: pre-vaccination baseline after standard-of-care therapy. Clones were read by immunoSEQ multiplex PCR, and TCRdb kept only the in-frame ones, dropping some. This sample yields 70,000 to 100,000 clones, of which more than 65% are seen a single time; less than 6.5% belongs to the top ten. The material sequenced was PBMCs, taken from a glioma patient treated with radiotherapy, temozolomide or both. All receptors come from a middle-aged man with glioma. Some clones in this sample may be carry-over from other donors' samples.

The V and J genes are TRBV5-4 and TRBJ1-2; D remains ambiguous. CDR1 is SGHNT, CDR2 YYREEE, per germline (reference sequence). CDR3 length: 12 residues. Trimming cost V 4 bases and J 4 bases, with 8 bases left between them. CDR3 sequence: CASSPGAYGYTF. Here the CDR3 DNA reads TGTGCCAGCAGCCCCGGTGCCTATGGCTACACCTTC.

The rearrangement joins TRBV5-1 to TRBJ1-2; TRBD1 might be the D (6 bases). Germline V gene sequence: CDR1 SGHRS, CDR2 YFSETQ. This CDR3 contains 13 residues. Between the trimmed V and J ends, which lost 4 bases and 6 bases, there was a span of 13 bases. CDR3 coding DNA: TGCGCCAGCAGCCTCAACCCAGGGGATGGCTACACCTTC. Translating gives CASSLNPGDGYTF.

This clone was picked up many times. V and J are TRBV27 and TRBJ2-2, with 8 bases matching TRBD1. The junction had 12 bases not matched to a gene; V was cut back by 5 bases and J by 1 base. The CDR3 is 18 amino acids. CDR1 is MNHEY and CDR2 is SMNVEV in the germline V gene (reference sequence). The CDR3 DNA is TGTGCCAGCAGTCCTAGGTCGGTGGGGACAGGGAACACCGGGGAGCTGTTTTTT. It codes for CASSPRSVGTGNTGELFF.

The chain has TRBV4-1 and TRBJ1-3; D is unresolved. Germline V gives CDR1 MGHRA, CDR2 YSYEKL. V was trimmed by 1 base and J by 0 bases, leaving 7 bases between them. The CDR3 loop spans 15 amino acids. The CDR3 region has the DNA TGCGCCAGCAGCCAAGCGGCGGCCTCTGGAAACACCATATATTTT. Amino acids: CASSQAAASGNTIYF.

The CDR3 is CASQSGRAGLYEQYF. CDR3 nucleotides: TGTGCCAGCCAATCGGGCCGGGCAGGCTTGTACGAGCAGTACTTC. J is TRBJ2-7 and V is TRBV25-1; D gene uncertain. CDR1 is MGHDK, CDR2 SYGVNS, per germline. The CDR3 spans 15 residues. V dropped 8 bases and J dropped 4 bases, with 21 bases sitting between them.

J is TRBJ1-5 and V is TRBV2; 7 positions agree with TRBD1. This CDR3 is built from 15 residues. Looked up from germline, CDR1 is SNHLY and CDR2 is FYNNEI. The junction had 7 bases not matched to a gene; V was cut back by 4 bases and J by 4 bases. This CDR3 reads CASSVQGQSNQPQHF. The CDR3 nucleotides read TGTGCCAGCAGTGTACAGGGGCAATCGAATCAGCCCCAGCATTTT.

The V gene is TRBV6-6, the J gene TRBJ1-5; tentatively, D is TRBD1 (5 bases). This CDR3 has 10 residues. Germline V CDR1 and CDR2: MNHNY, SVGAGI (reference sequence). V gave up 11 bases and J gave up 10 bases, with 12 bases separating them. The CDR3 loop is CAVGVGPQHF. CDR3 sequence (DNA): TGTGCCGTAGGGGTGGGTCCCCAGCATTTT.

CDR3 in DNA: TGCGCCAGCAGCTTGGGCGACAGGACGAATTCACCCCTCCACTTT. Protein sequence: CASSLGDRTNSPLHF. The chain couples TRBV5-1 to TRBJ1-6, with a weak D call TRBD1 (6 bases). Trimming took 0 bases from V and 7 from J, leaving 11 bases between them. CDR3 size: 15 residues. From germline, CDR1 is SGHRS and CDR2 YFSETQ.

The V gene is TRBV5-1, the J gene TRBJ1-6; TRBD1 is a possible D gene (6 bases). V was trimmed by 4 bases and J by 7 bases, leaving 21 bases between them. CDR3 length equals 17 residues. Per germline, CDR1 SGHRS and CDR2 YFSETQ. Here the CDR3 reads CASSDRDTSLGNSPLHF. In DNA form, the CDR3 reads TGCGCCAGCAGCGACCGGGACACCTCCCTAGGGAATTCACCCCTCCACTTT.

V and J are TRBV12-5 and TRBJ2-1; no clear D gene. V lost 0 bases to trimming and J lost 8 bases, with 11 bases between them. Germline V CDR1 and CDR2: LGHNT, FRNRAP. There are 14 residues in the CDR3. The CDR3 DNA is TGTGCTAGTGGTTTGGTCCTAGGTGTCCATGAGCAGTTCTTC. Protein product: CASGLVLGVHEQFF.

The chain couples TRBV15 to TRBJ2-3, with 9 bases lining up with TRBD2. The germline gives CDR1 LNHNV, CDR2 YYDKDF (reference sequence). Trimming took 1 base from V and 2 from J; bases not matched to a gene: 4. This CDR3 has 16 residues. CDR3 sequence (DNA): TGTGCCACCAGCAGAGGGACTAGCGAGTCCACAGATACGCAGTATTTT. Protein: CATSRGTSESTDTQYF. The full variable domain, its missing parts supplied by reference TRBV15 and TRBJ2-3, is DAMVIQNPRYQVTQFGKPVTLSCSQTLNHNVMYWYQQKSSQAPKLLFHYYDKDFNNEADTPDNFQSRRPNTSFCFLDIRSPGLGDTAMYLCATSRGTSESTDTQYFGPGTRLTVL.

The chain joins TRBV5-1 to TRBJ2-2; D is perhaps TRBD1 (7 bases). The V end was cut by 0 bases, the J end by 3 bases, with 12 bases between. The CDR3 sequence is 16 residues long. Germline lookup yields CDR1 SGHRS and CDR2 YFSETQ. The CDR3: CASSLADREDTGELFF. CDR3 bases: TGCGCCAGCAGCTTGGCCGACAGGGAGGACACCGGGGAGCTGTTTTTT.

This clone showed up just once. V gene TRBV5-1 combines with J gene TRBJ2-7, with 7 bases fitting TRBD1. CDR3 length: 14 amino acids. The germline V gene encodes CDR1 SGHRS and CDR2 YFSETQ. The ends lost 5 bases at V and 1 base at J; junction bases unmatched: 6. CDR3 amino acids: CASSQPTGSYEQYF. The CDR3 bases are TGCGCCAGCAGTCAACCGACAGGGTCCTACGAGCAGTACTTC.

The genes are TRBV7-9 and TRBJ2-2; maybe TRBD1 (5 bases). The germline CDR1 and CDR2 sequences are SEHNR and FQNEAQ (reference sequence). V shed 7 bases and J shed 1 base, with 13 bases lying between them. The CDR3 is 15 amino acids. CDR3 sequence reads: CASNHRQGNTGELFF. The CDR3 DNA follows: TGTGCCAGCAACCACAGGCAGGGGAACACCGGGGAGCTGTTTTTT.

This clone was seen only a few times. The J gene is TRBJ1-5, the V gene TRBV2; no definite D call. Germline V CDR1 and CDR2: SNHLY, FYNNEI. The CDR3 length is 16 residues. Trimming cost V 4 bases and J 2 bases, with 15 bases left between them. CDR3 sequence: CASSVSRAGGNQPQHF. CDR3 in DNA: TGTGCCAGCAGTGTGAGTCGGGCTGGGGGCAATCAGCCCCAGCATTTT.

The chain has TRBV29-1 and TRBJ2-5; TRBD2 aligns across 9 bases. This CDR3 region has 18 residues. Germline V CDR1 and CDR2: SQVTM, ANQGSEA. Trimming cost V 2 bases and J 2 bases; bases outside gene matches: 15. CDR3 nucleotides: TGCAGCGTTGAAACGAGCGGGGGGCCGAAGGGGAAACAAGAGACCCAGTACTTC. Its protein product is CSVETSGGPKGKQETQYF.

The chain joins TRBV6-1 to TRBJ1-2; D perhaps matches TRBD1 (5 bases). The CDR3 sequence is 14 residues long. Germline V CDR1 and CDR2: MNHNS, SASEGT. V lost 0 bases and J 10 bases, leaving 15 bases between the germline ends. In DNA form, the CDR3 reads TGTGCCAGCAGTGAAGCGGGACCCTCATATCCCTACACCTTC. Its translation is CASSEAGPSYPYTF.

The DNA for the CDR3 is TGTGCCAGCAGTGACCGGGACAGGGTTAATTCACCCCTCCACTTT. It specifies CASSDRDRVNSPLHF. V and J are TRBV6-1 and TRBJ1-6; 9 nucleotides line up with TRBD1. Germline V gene lookup returns CDR1 MNHNS and CDR2 SASEGT. V gave up 3 bases and J gave up 6 bases; unmatched junction bases: 3. This CDR3 is 15 amino acids long.

This clone has only one observation. The chain uses TRBV20-1 and TRBJ2-5; D is unresolved. This CDR3 contains 11 residues. Trimming removed 6 bases at V and 1 base at J, with 6 bases between. Germline lookup yields CDR1 DFQATT and CDR2 SNEGSKA (reference sequence). The CDR3 here is CSATIQETQYF. Written as DNA, the CDR3 is TGCAGTGCCACTATCCAAGAGACCCAGTACTTC.

This CDR3 is CASRRTGINEQFF. DNA of the CDR3: TGTGCCAGCAGGCGGACAGGGATCAATGAGCAGTTCTTC. The chain uses TRBV6-5 and TRBJ2-1; TRBD1 matches 8 bases. Germline V gene lookup returns CDR1 MNHEY and CDR2 SVGAGI. The CDR3 spans 13 residues. J was trimmed by 6 bases and V by 6 bases; bases with no gene match: 4.

The chain uses TRBV6-5 and TRBJ1-1, with D perhaps matching TRBD1 (6 bases). CDR3 size: 15 residues. V gave up 0 bases and J gave up 5 bases, with 13 bases separating them. Germline-derived CDR1 and CDR2 are MNHEY and SVGAGI. The CDR3 nucleotides read TGTGCCAGCAGTTACTCGTACAGGGCAGGAACTGAAGCTTTCTTT. Its protein is CASSYSYRAGTEAFF.